This T cell receptor (beta chain) came from a study of siplizumab effects on memory and regulatory T cells. Notes on the study in general: Memory cells seemed less diverse than naive T cells, which also seemed major contributors to the alloresponse.

CDR3 size: 15 residues. The V gene's germline CDR1 is WNHNN and CDR2 SYGVQD (reference sequence). V lost 3 bases to trimming and J lost 5 bases, with 14 bases between them. As concerns this clone: Its antigen remains unknown.

Roughly 95,000 TCR templates per sample were assayed. Measured with immunoSEQ multiplex PCR; TCRdb has only the in-frame clones, and not every one. The table records more than 75,000 clones, roughly 93% of them present only once. The receptor was isolated from a human donor in good health. What was sequenced was CD8+ T cells sorted from blood. The chain joins TRBV10-1 to TRBJ1-5; D is possibly TRBD1 (6 bases). CDR3 sequence: CASSDWGRRDQPQHF. The DNA of the CDR3 is TGCGCCAGCAGTGACTGGGGGCGCAGAGATCAGCCCCAGCATTTT.